This T cell receptor (beta chain) emerged from a study of T cells in Graves' hyperthyroidism and ophthalmopathy. Germline CDR1 and CDR2: SNHLY and FYNNEI. This CDR3 has 15 residues. The study enrolled patients aged 18 to 65 with newly diagnosed hyperthyroidism of under 2 months' duration. Amplification of TCR beta CDR3 regions used RNA as the template. The study used the HTBI primer set for a first-round RT-PCR of the TCR CDR3. TCRdb fed the multiplex PCR reads into MiXCR, producing one record per CDR3 protein. The sample carries some 700,000 distinct CDR3 sequences, around 15% recorded once. Regarding this clonotype: What it binds is unknown. At one end the junction does not follow the germline gene, possibly because of a read error.

General study results and limits: A median roughly six months before onset, the model predicted ophthalmopathy. Most thyroid clonotypes expanded above 0.001 appeared in blood too.

V is TRBV2 and J is TRBJ2-1, with D maybe TRBD1 (5 bases). This clonotype was sampled from a man aged 50-59 years with Graves' hyperthyroidism. The specimen sequenced was blood. The CDR3 here is CASSDRQGSYSEQFF. Written as DNA, the CDR3 is TGTGCCAGCAGTGATCGGCAGGGAAGTTACAGTGAGCAGTTCTTC. Filled out from reference TRBV2 and TRBJ2-1, the complete variable domain reads EPEVTQTPSHQVTQMGQEVILRCVPISNHLYFYWYRQILGQKVEFLVSFYNNEISEKSEIFDDQFSVERPDGSNFTLKIRSTKLEDSAMYFCASSDRQGSYSEQFFGPGTRLTVL.